The text below deals with one T cell receptor beta chain. The data were obtained in a study of cytomegalovirus exposure and HLA in healthy donors. A multiplex PCR was run with 60 Vbeta primers and 13 Jbeta primers. This table comes from immunoSEQ multiplex PCR, and its TCRdb copy is limited to in-frame clones, with some not included. The table shows over 150,000 clones, with roughly 80% occurring only once. Germline loops: CDR1 MDHEN, CDR2 SYDVKM. J was trimmed by 4 bases and V by 5 bases; bases with no gene match: 5. The CDR3 totals 14 residues. This clonotype was obtained from a man in his forties or fifties in good health and CMV-seronegative. The sample consisted of PBMCs. The chain employs TRBV28 and TRBJ2-1; the match to TRBD1 covers 7 bases. The CDR3 here is CASSDQTGYNEQFF. For the CDR3, the DNA is TGTGCCAGCAGTGATCAGACAGGGTACAATGAGCAGTTCTTC.